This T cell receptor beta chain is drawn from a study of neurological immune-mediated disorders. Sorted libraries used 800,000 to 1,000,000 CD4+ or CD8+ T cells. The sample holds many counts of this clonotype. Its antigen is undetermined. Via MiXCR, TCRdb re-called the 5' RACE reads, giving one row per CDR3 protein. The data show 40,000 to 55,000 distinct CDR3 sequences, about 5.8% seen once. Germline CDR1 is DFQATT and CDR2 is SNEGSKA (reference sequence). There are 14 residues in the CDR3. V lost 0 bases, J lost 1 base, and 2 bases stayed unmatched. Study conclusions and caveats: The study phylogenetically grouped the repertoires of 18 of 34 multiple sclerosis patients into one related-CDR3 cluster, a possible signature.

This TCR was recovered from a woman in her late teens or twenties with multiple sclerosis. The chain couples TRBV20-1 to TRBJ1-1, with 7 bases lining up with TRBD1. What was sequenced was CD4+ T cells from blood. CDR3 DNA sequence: TGCAGTGCTAGAGATGGGACAGCGAACACTGAAGCTTTCTTT. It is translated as CSARDGTANTEAFF.